This TCR beta chain is drawn from a study of cytomegalovirus exposure and HLA in healthy donors. General observations from the study: CMV serostatus was the sole immune exposure information available.

CDR1 and CDR2 from the germline V gene are SGHDN and FVKESK. V was pared by 0 bases and J by 3 bases, with 17 bases of the junction left unmatched. The CDR3 sequence is 21 residues long. PCR employed 60 Vbeta and 13 Jbeta primers. TCRdb's copy holds only in-frame clones and misses some; the assay was immunoSEQ multiplex PCR. The sample includes about 200,000 clones, approximately 85% of them seen just once. Details on this clone: What it binds is unknown.

This sequence was found in a woman aged 45-60 years in good health and CMV-seropositive. The chain recombines TRBV14 with TRBJ2-7, with 13 bases that match TRBD2. What was sequenced was PBMCs. The CDR3 DNA sequence: TGTGCCAGCAGCCAAGATCCCGGGACAAGACTAACTAGCGGGAGGGACTACGAGCAGTACTTC. Amino acids: CASSQDPGTRLTSGRDYEQYF.